This TCR beta chain was sequenced for a study of CD8 T cells in Susac syndrome. After extraction with the RNeasy kit, about 0.45 to 1 ug of the RNA was reverse transcribed using random hexamers. The TCR beta CDR3 was amplified by immunoSEQ multiplex PCR across 54 Vbeta, 13 Jbeta. In TCRdb, the immunoSEQ multiplex PCR reads were re-called with MiXCR into one record per CDR3 protein. The sample holds about 290,000 distinct CDR3 sequences, around 85% seen once. CD8+ and CD4+ T cells circulating in blood were sequenced for TCR beta. The multiple sclerosis control group comprised treatment-naive patients with stable or active relapsing-remitting disease. The authors negatively isolated CD8+ and CD4+ T cells and FACS-enriched TEMRA cells. The count of this clonotype is one. The source of this sequence is a human donor with multiple sclerosis. Sequenced material: CD8+ T cells from PBMCs.

The CDR3 reads CAWSLLGPGPYNEQFF. The CDR3 DNA reads TGTGCCTGGAGTCTGTTGGGTCCGGGCCCCTACAATGAGCAGTTCTTC. This rearrangement joins TRBV30 to TRBJ2-1, with D unclear. The CDR3 has 16 amino acids. Germline V CDR1 and CDR2: GTSNPN, SVGIG (reference sequence). The V and J ends lost 2 bases and 2 bases respectively, with 16 bases between them.